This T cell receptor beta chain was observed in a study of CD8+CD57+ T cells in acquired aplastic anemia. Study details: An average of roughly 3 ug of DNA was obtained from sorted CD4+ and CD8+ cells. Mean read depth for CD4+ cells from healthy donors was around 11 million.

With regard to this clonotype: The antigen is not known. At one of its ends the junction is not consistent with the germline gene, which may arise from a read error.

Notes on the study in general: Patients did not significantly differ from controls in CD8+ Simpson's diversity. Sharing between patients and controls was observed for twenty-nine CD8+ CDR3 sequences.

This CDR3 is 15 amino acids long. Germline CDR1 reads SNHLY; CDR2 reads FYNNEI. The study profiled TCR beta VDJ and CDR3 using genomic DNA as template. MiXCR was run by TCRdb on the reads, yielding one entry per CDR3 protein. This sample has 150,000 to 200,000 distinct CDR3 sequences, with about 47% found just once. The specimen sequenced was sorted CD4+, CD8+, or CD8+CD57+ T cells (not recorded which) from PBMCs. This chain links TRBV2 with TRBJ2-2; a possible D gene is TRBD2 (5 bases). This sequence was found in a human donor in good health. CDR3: CTSRDLGGNTGELFF. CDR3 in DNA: TGTACCAGCAGAGATCTTGGAGGGAACACCGGGGAGCTGTTTTTT.